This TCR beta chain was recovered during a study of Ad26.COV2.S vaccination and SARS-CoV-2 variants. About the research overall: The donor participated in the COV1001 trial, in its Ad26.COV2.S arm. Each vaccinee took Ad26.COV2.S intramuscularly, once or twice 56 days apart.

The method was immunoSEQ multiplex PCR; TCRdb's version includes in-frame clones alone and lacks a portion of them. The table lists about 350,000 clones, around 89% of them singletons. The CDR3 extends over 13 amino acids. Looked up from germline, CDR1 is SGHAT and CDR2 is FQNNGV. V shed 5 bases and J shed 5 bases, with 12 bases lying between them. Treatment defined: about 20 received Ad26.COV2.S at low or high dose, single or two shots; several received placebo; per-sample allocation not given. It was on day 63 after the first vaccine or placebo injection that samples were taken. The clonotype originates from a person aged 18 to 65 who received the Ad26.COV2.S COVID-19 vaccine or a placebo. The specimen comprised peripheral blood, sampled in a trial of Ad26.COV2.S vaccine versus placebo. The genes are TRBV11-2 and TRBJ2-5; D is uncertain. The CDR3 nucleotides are TGTGCCAGCAGCCCGGACCGGGTGGAGACCCAGTACTTC. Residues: CASSPDRVETQYF.